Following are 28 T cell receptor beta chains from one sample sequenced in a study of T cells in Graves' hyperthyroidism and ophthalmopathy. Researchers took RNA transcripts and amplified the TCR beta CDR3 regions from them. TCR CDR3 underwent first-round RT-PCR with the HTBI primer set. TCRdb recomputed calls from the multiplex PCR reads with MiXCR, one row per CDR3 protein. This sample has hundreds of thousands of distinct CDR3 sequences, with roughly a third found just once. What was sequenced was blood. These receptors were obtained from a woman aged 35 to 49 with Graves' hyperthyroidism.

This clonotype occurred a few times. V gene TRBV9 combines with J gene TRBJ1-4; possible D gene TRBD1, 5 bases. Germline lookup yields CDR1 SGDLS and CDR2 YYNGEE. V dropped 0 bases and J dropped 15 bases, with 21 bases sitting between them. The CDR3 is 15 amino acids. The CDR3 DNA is TGTGCCAGCAGCGTAGGGGTGACCGGGACCCTGGGATTGTTTTTT. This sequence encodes CASSVGVTGTLGLFF.

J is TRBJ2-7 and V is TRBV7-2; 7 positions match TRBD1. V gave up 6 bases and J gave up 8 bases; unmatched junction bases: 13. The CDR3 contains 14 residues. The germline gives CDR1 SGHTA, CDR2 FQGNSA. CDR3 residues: CASSSTVTGIKQYF. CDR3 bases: TGTGCCAGCAGTTCTACCGTGACAGGGATTAAGCAGTACTTC.

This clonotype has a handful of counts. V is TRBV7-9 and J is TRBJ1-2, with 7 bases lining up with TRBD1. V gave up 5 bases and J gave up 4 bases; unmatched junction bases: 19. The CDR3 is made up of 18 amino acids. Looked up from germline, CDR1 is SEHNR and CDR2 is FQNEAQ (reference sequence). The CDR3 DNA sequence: TGTGCCAGCAGCCACAACCCCCCGGGACAGAAACTTACCTATGGCTACACCTTC. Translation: CASSHNPPGQKLTYGYTF.

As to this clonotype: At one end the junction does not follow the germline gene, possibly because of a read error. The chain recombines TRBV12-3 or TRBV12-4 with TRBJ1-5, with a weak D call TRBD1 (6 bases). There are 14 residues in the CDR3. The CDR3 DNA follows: TGTGCCAGCAGCCAGGGGTTCGGCAATCAGCCCCGGCATTTT. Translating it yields CASSQGFGNQPRHF.

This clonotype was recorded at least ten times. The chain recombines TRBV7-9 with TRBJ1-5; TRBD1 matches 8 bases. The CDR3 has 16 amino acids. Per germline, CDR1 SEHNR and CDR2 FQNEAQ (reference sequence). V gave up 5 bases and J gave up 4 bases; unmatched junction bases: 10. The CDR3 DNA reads TGTGCCAGCAGCCTTACCGGACAGGGAGGGAATCAGCCCCAGCATTTT. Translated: CASSLTGQGGNQPQHF.

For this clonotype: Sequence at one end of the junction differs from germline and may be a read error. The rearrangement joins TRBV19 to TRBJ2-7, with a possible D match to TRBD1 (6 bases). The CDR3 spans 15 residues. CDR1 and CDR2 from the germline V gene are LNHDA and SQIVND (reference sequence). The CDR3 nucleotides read TGTGCCAGTAGCAAAAGTACAGGGCTTATGTACGAGCAGCACTTC. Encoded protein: CASSKSTGLMYEQHF.

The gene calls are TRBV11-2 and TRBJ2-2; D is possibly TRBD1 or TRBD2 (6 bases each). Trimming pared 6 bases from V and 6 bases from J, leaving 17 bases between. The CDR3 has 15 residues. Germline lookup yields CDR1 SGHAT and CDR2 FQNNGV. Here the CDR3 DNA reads TGTGCCAGCAGACCTATTCTGGGGGGCGCCGGGGAGCTGTTTTTT. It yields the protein CASRPILGGAGELFF.

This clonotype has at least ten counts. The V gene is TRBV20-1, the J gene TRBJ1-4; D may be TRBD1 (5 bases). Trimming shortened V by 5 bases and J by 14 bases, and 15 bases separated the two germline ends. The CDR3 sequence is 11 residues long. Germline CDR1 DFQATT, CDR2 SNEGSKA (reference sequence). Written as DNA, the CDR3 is TGCAGTGCTTCCGATGGGGCAGTCCTGTTTTTT. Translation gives CSASDGAVLFF.

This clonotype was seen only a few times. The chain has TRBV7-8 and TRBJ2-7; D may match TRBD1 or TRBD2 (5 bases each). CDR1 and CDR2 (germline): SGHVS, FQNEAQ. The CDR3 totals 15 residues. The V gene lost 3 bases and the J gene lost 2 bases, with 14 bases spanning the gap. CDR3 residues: CASSFRGGATYEQYF. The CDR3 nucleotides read TGTGCCAGCAGCTTTCGGGGCGGAGCAACCTACGAGCAGTACTTC. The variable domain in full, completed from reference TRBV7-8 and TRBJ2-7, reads GAGVSQSPRYKVAKRGQDVALRCDPISGHVSLFWYQQALGQGPEFLTYFQNEAQLDKSGLPSDRFFAERPEGSVSTLKIQRTQQEDSAVYLCASSFRGGATYEQYFGPGTRLTVT.

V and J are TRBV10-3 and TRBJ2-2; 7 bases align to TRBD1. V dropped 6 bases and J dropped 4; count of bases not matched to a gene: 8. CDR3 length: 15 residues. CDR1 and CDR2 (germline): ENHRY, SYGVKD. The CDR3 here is CAIRTGTAVTGELFF. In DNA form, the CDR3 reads TGTGCCATCAGGACCGGGACAGCGGTCACCGGGGAGCTGTTTTTT.

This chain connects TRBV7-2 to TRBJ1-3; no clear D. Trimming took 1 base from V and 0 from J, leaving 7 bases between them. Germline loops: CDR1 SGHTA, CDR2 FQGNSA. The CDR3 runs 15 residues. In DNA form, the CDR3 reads TGTGCCAGCAGCTTAGGCGTCTACTCTGGAAACACCATATATTTT. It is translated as CASSLGVYSGNTIYF.

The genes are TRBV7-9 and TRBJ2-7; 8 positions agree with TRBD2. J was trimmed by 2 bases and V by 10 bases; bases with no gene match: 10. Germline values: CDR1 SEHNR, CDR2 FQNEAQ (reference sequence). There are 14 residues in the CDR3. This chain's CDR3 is CANRATGGPYEQYF. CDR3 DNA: TGTGCCAACAGAGCTACGGGAGGGCCCTACGAGCAGTACTTC. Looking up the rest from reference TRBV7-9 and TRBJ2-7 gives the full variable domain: DTGVSQNPRHKITKRGQNVTFRCDPISEHNRLYWYRQTLGQGPEFLTYFQNEAQLEKSRLLSDRFSAERPKGSFSTLEIQRTEQGDSAMYLCANRATGGPYEQYFGPGTRLTVT.

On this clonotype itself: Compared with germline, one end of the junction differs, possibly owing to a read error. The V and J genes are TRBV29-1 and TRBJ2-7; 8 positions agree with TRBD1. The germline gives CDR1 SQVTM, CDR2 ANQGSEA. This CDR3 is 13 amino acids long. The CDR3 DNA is TGCAGCGTCGAAGACCGGACAGGGTGGGAGCAGTACTTC. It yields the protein CSVEDRTGWEQYF.

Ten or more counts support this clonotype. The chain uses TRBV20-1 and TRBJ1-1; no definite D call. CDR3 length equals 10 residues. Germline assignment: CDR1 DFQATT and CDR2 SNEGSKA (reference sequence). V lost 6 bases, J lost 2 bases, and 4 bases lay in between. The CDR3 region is CSARNTEAFF. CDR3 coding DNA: TGCAGTGCGAGAAACACTGAAGCTTTCTTT.

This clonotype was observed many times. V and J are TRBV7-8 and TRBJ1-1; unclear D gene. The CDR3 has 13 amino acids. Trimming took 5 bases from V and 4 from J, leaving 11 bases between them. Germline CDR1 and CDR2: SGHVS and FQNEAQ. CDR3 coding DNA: TGTGCCAGCAGCGATCAGGAGACCACTGAAGCTTTCTTT. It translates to CASSDQETTEAFF.

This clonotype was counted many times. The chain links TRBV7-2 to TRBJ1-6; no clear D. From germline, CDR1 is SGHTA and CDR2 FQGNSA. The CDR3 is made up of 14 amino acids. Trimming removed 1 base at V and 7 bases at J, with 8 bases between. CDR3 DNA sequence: TGTGCCAGCAGCTTAGTAGAGGGAAATTCACCCCTCCACTTT. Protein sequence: CASSLVEGNSPLHF.

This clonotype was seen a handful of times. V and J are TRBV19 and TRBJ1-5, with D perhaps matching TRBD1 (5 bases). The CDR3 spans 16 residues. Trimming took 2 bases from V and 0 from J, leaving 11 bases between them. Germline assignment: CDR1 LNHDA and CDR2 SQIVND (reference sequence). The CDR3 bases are TGTGCCAGTAGTATACTCGGGGGTATTAGCAATCAGCCCCAGCATTTT. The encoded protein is CASSILGGISNQPQHF.

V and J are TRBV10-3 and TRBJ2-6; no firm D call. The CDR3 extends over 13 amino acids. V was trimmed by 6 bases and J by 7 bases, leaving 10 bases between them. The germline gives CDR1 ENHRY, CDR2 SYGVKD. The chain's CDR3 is CAISPDGANVLTF. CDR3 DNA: TGTGCCATCAGCCCGGATGGAGCCAACGTCCTGACTTTC.

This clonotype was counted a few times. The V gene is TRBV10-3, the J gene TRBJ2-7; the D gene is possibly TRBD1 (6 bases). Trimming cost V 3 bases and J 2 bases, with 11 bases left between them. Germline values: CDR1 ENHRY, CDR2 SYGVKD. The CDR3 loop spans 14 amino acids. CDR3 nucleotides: TGTGCCATCAGTGACGGGACACCCACCTACGAGCAGTACTTC. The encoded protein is CAISDGTPTYEQYF.

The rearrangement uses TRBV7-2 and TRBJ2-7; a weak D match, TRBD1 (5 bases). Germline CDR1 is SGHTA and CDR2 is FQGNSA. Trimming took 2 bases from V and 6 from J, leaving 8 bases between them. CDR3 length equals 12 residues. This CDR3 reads CASSLTRVEQYF. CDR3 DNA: TGTGCCAGCAGCTTAACCAGGGTCGAGCAGTACTTC.

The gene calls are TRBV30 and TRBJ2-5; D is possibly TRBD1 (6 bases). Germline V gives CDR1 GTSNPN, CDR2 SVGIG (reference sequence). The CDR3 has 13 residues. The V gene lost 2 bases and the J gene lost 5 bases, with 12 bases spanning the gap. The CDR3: CAWSLGARETQYF. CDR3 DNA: TGTGCCTGGAGTCTGGGGGCGCGGGAGACCCAGTACTTC.

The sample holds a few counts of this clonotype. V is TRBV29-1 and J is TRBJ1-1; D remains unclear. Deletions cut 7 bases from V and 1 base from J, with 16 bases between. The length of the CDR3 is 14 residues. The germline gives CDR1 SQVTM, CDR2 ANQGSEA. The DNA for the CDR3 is TGCAGCGCCCGGACGGAGAGCCAGAACACTGAAGCTTTCTTT. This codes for CSARTESQNTEAFF.

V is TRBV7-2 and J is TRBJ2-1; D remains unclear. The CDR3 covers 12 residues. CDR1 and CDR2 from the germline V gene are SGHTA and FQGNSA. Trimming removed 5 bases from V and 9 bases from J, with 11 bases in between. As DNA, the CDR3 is TGTGCCAGCAGCCCCGGAGTAGGTGAGCAGTTCTTC. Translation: CASSPGVGEQFF.

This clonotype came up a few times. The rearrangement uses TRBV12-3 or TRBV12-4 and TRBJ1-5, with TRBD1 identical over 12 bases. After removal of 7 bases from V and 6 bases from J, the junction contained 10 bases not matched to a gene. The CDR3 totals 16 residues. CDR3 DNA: TGTGCCAGCATCCAGCGGGGACAGGGGGCTTCTCAGCCCCAGCATTTT. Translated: CASIQRGQGASQPQHF.

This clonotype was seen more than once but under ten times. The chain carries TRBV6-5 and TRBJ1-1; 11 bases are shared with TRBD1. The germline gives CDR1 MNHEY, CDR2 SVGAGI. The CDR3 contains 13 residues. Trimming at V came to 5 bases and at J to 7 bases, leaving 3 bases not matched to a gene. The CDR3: CASSGQGAVEAFF. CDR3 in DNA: TGTGCCAGCAGTGGACAGGGGGCGGTTGAAGCTTTCTTT.

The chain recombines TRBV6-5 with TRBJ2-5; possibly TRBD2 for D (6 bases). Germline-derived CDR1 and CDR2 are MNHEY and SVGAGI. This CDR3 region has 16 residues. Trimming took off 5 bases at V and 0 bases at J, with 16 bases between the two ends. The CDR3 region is CASSHPGTAYQETQYF. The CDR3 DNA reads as TGTGCCAGCAGTCACCCCGGGACTGCGTACCAAGAGACCCAGTACTTC.

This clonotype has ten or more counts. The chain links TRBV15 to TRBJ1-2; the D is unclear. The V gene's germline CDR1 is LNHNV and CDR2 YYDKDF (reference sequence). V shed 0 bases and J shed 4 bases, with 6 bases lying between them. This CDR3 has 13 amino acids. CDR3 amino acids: CATSRDEGYGYTF. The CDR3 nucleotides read TGTGCCACCAGCAGAGATGAGGGCTATGGCTACACCTTC.

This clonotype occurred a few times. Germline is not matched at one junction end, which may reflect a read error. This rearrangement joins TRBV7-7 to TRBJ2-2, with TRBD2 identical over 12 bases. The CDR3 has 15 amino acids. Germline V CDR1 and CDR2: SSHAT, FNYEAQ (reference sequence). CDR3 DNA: TGTGCTAGCACCACTAGCGGGGGGCTCACCGGGGAGCTGTTTTTT. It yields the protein CASTTSGGLTGELFF.